These 26 T cell receptor beta chains share one sample of origin, sequenced in a study of cytomegalovirus exposure and HLA in healthy donors. PCR primers comprised 60 Vbeta and 13 Jbeta primers. Libraries were prepared by immunoSEQ multiplex PCR; TCRdb keeps only in-frame clonotypes and omits some of them. The sample has more than 65,000 clones, roughly 79% seen once. The sample consisted of PBMCs. These receptors were collected from a man younger than 30 in good health and CMV-seropositive.

This chain uses TRBV28 with TRBJ1-2; 7 bases are shared with TRBD1. V trimming: 6 bases; J trimming: 3 bases; junction bases outside the gene matches: 4. Germline assignment: CDR1 MDHEN and CDR2 SYDVKM. The CDR3 consists of 13 residues. CDR3 in DNA: TGTGCCAGCAGCCCACAGGGGTACTATGGCTACACCTTC. Amino acid sequence: CASSPQGYYGYTF.

The rearrangement joins TRBV7-9 to TRBJ2-2; maybe TRBD1 (6 bases). This CDR3 is built from 15 residues. Trimming pared 5 bases from V and 1 base from J, leaving 11 bases between. Germline V gene data show CDR1 as SEHNR and CDR2 as FQNEAQ (reference sequence). The CDR3 protein is CASSLQGWNTGELFF. DNA of the CDR3: TGTGCCAGCAGCCTACAGGGATGGAACACCGGGGAGCTGTTTTTT.

The chain combines TRBV5-4 with TRBJ2-7; 8 bases map to TRBD2. V lost 0 bases to trimming and J lost 2 bases; unmatched junction nucleotides: 4. The CDR3 is made up of 15 amino acids. Germline V gene sequence: CDR1 SGHNT, CDR2 YYREEE (reference sequence). CDR3 sequence reads: CASSLGTSYAYEQYF. The CDR3 region has the DNA TGTGCCAGCAGCTTGGGGACTAGCTATGCCTACGAGCAGTACTTC.

The chain recombines TRBV29-1 with TRBJ2-7; possible D gene TRBD1, 6 bases. The CDR3 totals 13 residues. Trimming took 6 bases from V and 5 from J, leaving 17 bases between them. Germline V gene sequence: CDR1 SQVTM, CDR2 ANQGSEA. CDR3 amino acids: CSVGSWGLDEQYF. The CDR3 coding sequence is TGCAGCGTCGGTTCCTGGGGGCTCGACGAGCAGTACTTC.

V and J are TRBV5-1 and TRBJ2-7; 12 bases are shared with TRBD2. CDR1 and CDR2 from the germline V gene are SGHRS and YFSETQ. The V and J ends lost 3 bases and 0 bases, in that order; junction bases with no gene match: 4. The CDR3 spans 16 residues. CDR3 bases: TGCGCCAGCAGCTGGACACTAGCGGGAGGCTCCTACGAGCAGTACTTC. The encoded protein is CASSWTLAGGSYEQYF. The whole variable domain, filled in from reference TRBV5-1 and TRBJ2-7, reads KAGVTQTPRYLIKTRGQQVTLSCSPISGHRSVSWYQQTPGQGLQFLFEYFSETQRNKGNFPGRFSGRQFSNSRSEMNVSTLELGDSALYLCASSWTLAGGSYEQYFGPGTRLTVT.

This chain connects TRBV5-4 to TRBJ2-1; D perhaps matches TRBD2 (7 bases). This CDR3 has 12 residues. The germline V gene encodes CDR1 SGHNT and CDR2 YYREEE (reference sequence). The V and J ends lost 4 bases and 14 bases respectively, with 16 bases between them. CDR3 nucleotide sequence: TGTGCCAGCAGCCCTGACGGAGGGGGGGAGTTCTTC. Translating gives CASSPDGGGEFF.

This clone occurred a few times. The gene calls are TRBV4-2 and TRBJ2-6; weak D call: TRBD1 (5 bases). The CDR3 runs to 16 residues. Trimming took 3 bases from V and 1 from J, leaving 10 bases between them. Germline V gene sequence: CDR1 LGHNA, CDR2 YNFKEQ. For the CDR3, the DNA is TGTGCCAGCAGCCACCCGACAGTATCTGGGGCCAACGTCCTGACTTTC. It encodes CASSHPTVSGANVLTF.

The rearrangement uses TRBV4-1 and TRBJ2-7, with a possible D match to TRBD2 (7 bases). This CDR3 is 18 amino acids long. Germline V gene lookup returns CDR1 MGHRA and CDR2 YSYEKL. Trimming took off 6 bases at V and 5 bases at J, with 29 bases between the two ends. The CDR3 is CASSEDLWGGLEEDEQYF. The CDR3, as DNA: TGCGCCAGCAGTGAAGACCTCTGGGGGGGGCTAGAGGAAGACGAGCAGTACTTC.

The genes are TRBV28 and TRBJ1-2; D remains unclear. Germline CDR1 MDHEN, CDR2 SYDVKM. V gave up 4 bases and J gave up 4 bases, with 13 bases separating them. The CDR3 is 14 amino acids. The DNA for the CDR3 is TGTGCCAGCAGTTCAACCCTACTTGGCTATGGCTACACCTTC. This translates into CASSSTLLGYGYTF.

The chain combines TRBV10-3 with TRBJ2-7; weak D call: TRBD1 (6 bases). The length of the CDR3 is 15 residues. Trimming took off 0 bases at V and 7 bases at J, with 16 bases between the two ends. Looked up from germline, CDR1 is ENHRY and CDR2 is SYGVKD. The CDR3 DNA sequence: TGTGCCATCAGTGAGTCCTTACAGGGTGAAGGTGAGCAGTACTTC. Its protein product is CAISESLQGEGEQYF.

This chain connects TRBV6-5 to TRBJ1-5; D uncertain. The V and J ends lost 5 bases and 7 bases respectively, with 15 bases between them. The CDR3 sequence is 14 residues long. The germline gives CDR1 MNHEY, CDR2 SVGAGI. CDR3 in DNA: TGTGCCAGCAGTCTAGACCACGGGAAACAGCCCCAGCATTTT. Residues: CASSLDHGKQPQHF.

The table lists this clone with a few counts. This sequence joins TRBV6-5 and TRBJ1-1; weak D call: TRBD1 (6 bases). Trimming removed 6 bases at V and 1 base at J, with 9 bases between. CDR1 and CDR2 from the germline V gene are MNHEY and SVGAGI. The CDR3 sequence is 13 residues long. The CDR3 sequence: CASRDRQNTEAFF. The CDR3 DNA follows: TGTGCCAGCAGGGACAGACAGAACACTGAAGCTTTCTTT.

A single count supports this clone. The chain recombines TRBV6-4 with TRBJ2-3, with TRBD2 matching 10 bases. With V trimmed by 4 bases and J by 4 bases, 8 bases remained unmatched. This CDR3 is built from 16 residues. Germline loops: CDR1 MRHNA, CDR2 SNTAGT. The CDR3 sequence is CASSAGGLAASDTQYF. CDR3 DNA: TGTGCCAGCAGTGCAGGTGGACTAGCGGCTTCAGATACGCAGTATTTT.

In its sample, this clone was seen once. The V and J genes are TRBV7-8 and TRBJ1-1, with D perhaps matching TRBD1 (6 bases). With 4 bases removed from V and 2 bases from J, the gap between germline ends came to 23 bases. The CDR3 loop spans 18 amino acids. Germline V CDR1 and CDR2: SGHVS, FQNEAQ. CDR3 sequence reads: CASSSAYRDKLSNTEAFF. The CDR3 DNA is TGTGCCAGCAGCTCAGCCTACCGGGACAAATTAAGCAACACTGAAGCTTTCTTT.

This clone has only a few counts. The rearrangement uses TRBV19 and TRBJ1-1; 8 nucleotides align to TRBD1. This CDR3 region has 14 residues. V shed 5 bases, J shed 0 bases, and the junction held 2 bases outside the gene matches. Germline lookup yields CDR1 LNHDA and CDR2 SQIVND (reference sequence). CDR3 sequence: CASSATGVNTEAFF. The CDR3 region has the DNA TGTGCCAGTAGTGCGACAGGGGTGAACACTGAAGCTTTCTTT.

The rearrangement links TRBV13 to TRBJ2-2, with 7 bases that match TRBD2. The V gene end was trimmed by 6 bases and the J gene end by 10 bases; junction bases not matched to a gene: 5. Germline CDR1 is PRHDT and CDR2 is FYEKMQ (reference sequence). The length of the CDR3 is 12 residues. The CDR3 DNA is TGTGCCAGCAGAAGGACTAGTCTGGAGCTGTTTTTT. As protein: CASRRTSLELFF.

The V call is TRBV10-3, the J call TRBJ2-7; 10 bases are shared with TRBD2. J gave up 0 bases and V 8 bases, and 4 bases lay outside the gene matches. Germline V CDR1 and CDR2: ENHRY, SYGVKD. The length of the CDR3 is 14 residues. The CDR3 sequence: CAIHSGRSSYEQYF. The CDR3 DNA follows: TGTGCCATCCATAGCGGGAGGAGCTCCTACGAGCAGTACTTC.

The chain joins TRBV7-3 to TRBJ2-7; the D is unclear. The V gene's germline CDR1 is SGHTA and CDR2 FQGTGA. This CDR3 is 15 amino acids long. V lost 5 bases and J 6 bases, leaving 20 bases between the germline ends. CDR3 sequence (DNA): TGTGCCAGCAGCACCAATCAGGCCCGATTAGGCGAGCAGTACTTC. Its protein is CASSTNQARLGEQYF.

In DNA form, the CDR3 reads TGTGCCAGCAGTTTAACCTCCCGGGGGACCCAGTACTTC. This gives the protein CASSLTSRGTQYF. The gene calls are TRBV27 and TRBJ2-5, with D perhaps TRBD2 (5 bases). Germline V lookup: CDR1 MNHEY, CDR2 SMNVEV (reference sequence). The CDR3 is 13 amino acids. V was pared by 2 bases and J by 7 bases, with 11 bases between.

V gene TRBV28 combines with J gene TRBJ2-7, with a possible D match to TRBD1 (6 bases). CDR1 and CDR2 from the germline V gene are MDHEN and SYDVKM. V lost 11 bases, J lost 4 bases, and 15 bases lay in between. CDR3 length equals 12 residues. The CDR3 spells CASRGGVYEQYF. The CDR3 DNA reads as TGTGCCTCGCGAGGGGGTGTTTACGAGCAGTACTTC.

The rearrangement links TRBV5-1 to TRBJ1-1, with a tentative D call TRBD1 (5 bases). Deletions cut 0 bases from V and 5 bases from J, with 11 bases between. There are 14 residues in the CDR3. Looked up from germline, CDR1 is SGHRS and CDR2 is YFSETQ. The CDR3 DNA reads TGCGCCAGCAGCTTGGCGGGGGGGAGTACTGAAGCTTTCTTT. It encodes CASSLAGGSTEAFF.

J is TRBJ1-3 and V is TRBV4-2; the D gene is possibly TRBD1 (6 bases). The CDR3 is 16 residues long. In germline, CDR1 is LGHNA, CDR2 YNFKEQ. The V and J ends lost 0 bases and 4 bases respectively, with 13 bases between them. CDR3 in amino acids: CASSQDLIGGGNTIYF. CDR3 bases: TGTGCCAGCAGCCAAGATCTCATAGGGGGAGGAAACACCATATATTTT.

The chain employs TRBV2 and TRBJ2-5; possible D gene TRBD1, 5 bases. Deletions cut 7 bases from V and 1 base from J, with 10 bases between. The CDR3 totals 13 residues. The V gene's germline CDR1 is SNHLY and CDR2 FYNNEI. The DNA of the CDR3 is TGTGCCAGCAAATTGGACATCCAAGAGACCCAGTACTTC. This sequence encodes CASKLDIQETQYF.

The J gene is TRBJ2-1, the V gene TRBV7-8, with TRBD2 matching over 7 bases. Germline assignment: CDR1 SGHVS and CDR2 FQNEAQ. V was clipped by 5 bases and J by 3 bases; unmatched bases: 10. The length of the CDR3 is 16 residues. The CDR3 nucleotides read TGTGCCAGCAGCCTATCGCGGCGGACTAGCTACAATGAGCAGTTCTTC. It encodes CASSLSRRTSYNEQFF.

V is TRBV5-6 and J is TRBJ2-7, with 9 bases aligning to TRBD1. Germline CDR1 is SGHDT and CDR2 is YYEEEE. This CDR3 region has 13 residues. With 0 bases clipped from V and 5 bases from J, the junction kept 0 bases outside the gene matches. In DNA form, the CDR3 reads TGTGCCAGCAGCTTGGACAGGGGGCACGAGCAGTACTTC. As protein: CASSLDRGHEQYF.

The genes are TRBV29-1 and TRBJ1-1, with TRBD1 matching 10 bases. The V gene's germline CDR1 is SQVTM and CDR2 ANQGSEA. The CDR3 is 17 amino acids. J gave up 0 bases and V 8 bases, and 15 bases lay outside the gene matches. The CDR3 is CSPRQGAVFLMNTEAFF. CDR3 sequence (DNA): TGCAGCCCTCGACAGGGGGCTGTATTCCTAATGAACACTGAAGCTTTCTTT.